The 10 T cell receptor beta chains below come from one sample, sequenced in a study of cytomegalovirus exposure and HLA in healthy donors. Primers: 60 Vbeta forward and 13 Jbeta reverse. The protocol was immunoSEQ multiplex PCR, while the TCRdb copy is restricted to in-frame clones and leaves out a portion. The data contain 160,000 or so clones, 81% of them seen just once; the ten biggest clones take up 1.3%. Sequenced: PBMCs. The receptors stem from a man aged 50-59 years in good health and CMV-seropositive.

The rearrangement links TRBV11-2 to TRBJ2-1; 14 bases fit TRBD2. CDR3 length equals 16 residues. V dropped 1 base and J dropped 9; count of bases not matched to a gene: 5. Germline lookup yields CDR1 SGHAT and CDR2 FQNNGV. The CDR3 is CASSLGLAGGQSEQFF. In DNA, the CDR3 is TGTGCCAGCAGCTTAGGACTAGCGGGAGGGCAGAGTGAGCAGTTCTTC.

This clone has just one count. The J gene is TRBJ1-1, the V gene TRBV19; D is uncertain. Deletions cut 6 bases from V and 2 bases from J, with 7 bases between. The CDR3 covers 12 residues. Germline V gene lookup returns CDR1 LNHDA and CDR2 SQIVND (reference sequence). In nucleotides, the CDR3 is TGTGCCAGTAGAGGAGAAAACACTGAAGCTTTCTTT. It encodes CASRGENTEAFF.

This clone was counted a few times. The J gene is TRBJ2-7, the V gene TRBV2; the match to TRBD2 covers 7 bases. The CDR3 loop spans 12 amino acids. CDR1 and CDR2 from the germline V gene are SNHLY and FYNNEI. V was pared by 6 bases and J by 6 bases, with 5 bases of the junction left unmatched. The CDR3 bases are TGTGCCAGCAGCCCTGGGAGGGCCGAGCAGTACTTC. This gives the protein CASSPGRAEQYF.

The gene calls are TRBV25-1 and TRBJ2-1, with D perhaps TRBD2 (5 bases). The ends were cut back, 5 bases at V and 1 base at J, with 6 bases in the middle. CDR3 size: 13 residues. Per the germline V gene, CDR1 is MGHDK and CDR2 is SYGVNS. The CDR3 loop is CASSTGSYNEQFF. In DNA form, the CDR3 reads TGTGCCAGCAGTACGGGGTCCTACAATGAGCAGTTCTTC.

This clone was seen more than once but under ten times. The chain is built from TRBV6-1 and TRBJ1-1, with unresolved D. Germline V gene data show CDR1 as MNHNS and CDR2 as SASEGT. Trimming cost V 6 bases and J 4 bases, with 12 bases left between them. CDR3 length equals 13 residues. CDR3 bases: TGTGCCAGCAGCCTCGATAGGAGCACTGAAGCTTTCTTT. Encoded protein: CASSLDRSTEAFF.

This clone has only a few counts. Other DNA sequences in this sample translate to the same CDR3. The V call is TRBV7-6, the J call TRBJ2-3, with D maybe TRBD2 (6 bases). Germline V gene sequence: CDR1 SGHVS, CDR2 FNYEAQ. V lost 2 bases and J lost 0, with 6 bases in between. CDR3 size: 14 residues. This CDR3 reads CASSLSGSTDTQYF. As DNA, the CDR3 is TGTGCCAGCAGCTTAAGCGGGAGCACAGATACGCAGTATTTT.

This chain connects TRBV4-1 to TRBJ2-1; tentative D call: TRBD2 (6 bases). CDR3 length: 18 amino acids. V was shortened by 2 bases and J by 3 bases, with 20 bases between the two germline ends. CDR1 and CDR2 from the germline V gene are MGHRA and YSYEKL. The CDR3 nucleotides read TGCGCCAGCAGCCAAAAATCGGCACTAGCAGTTAACTACAATGAGCAGTTCTTC. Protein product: CASSQKSALAVNYNEQFF.

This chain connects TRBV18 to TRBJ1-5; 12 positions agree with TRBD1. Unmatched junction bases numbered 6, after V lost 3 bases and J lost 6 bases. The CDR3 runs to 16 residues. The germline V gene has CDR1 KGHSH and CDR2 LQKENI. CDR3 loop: CASSPLGQGAIQPQHF. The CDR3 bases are TGTGCCAGCTCACCCCTGGGACAGGGGGCGATTCAGCCCCAGCATTTT.

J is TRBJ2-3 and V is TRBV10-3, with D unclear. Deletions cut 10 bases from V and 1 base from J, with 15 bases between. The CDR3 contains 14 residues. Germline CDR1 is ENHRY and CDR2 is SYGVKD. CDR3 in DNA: TGTGCCACACGTCTGGATGGAGGCACAGATACGCAGTATTTT. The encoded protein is CATRLDGGTDTQYF.

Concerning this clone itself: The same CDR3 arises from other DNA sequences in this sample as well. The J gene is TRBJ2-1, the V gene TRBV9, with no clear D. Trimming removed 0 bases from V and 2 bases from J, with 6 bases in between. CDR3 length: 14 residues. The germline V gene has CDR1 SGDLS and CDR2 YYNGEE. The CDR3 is CASSVAGTYNEQFF. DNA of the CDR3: TGTGCCAGCAGCGTAGCGGGTACCTACAATGAGCAGTTCTTC.